Each of the 6 T cell receptor beta chains below was sequenced from the same sample in a study of blood T cell repertoires in COVID-19. Method: immunoSEQ multiplex PCR; TCRdb's copy keeps in-frame clones and lacks some. The sample shows 250,000 to 350,000 clones, more than 90% of them seen only once. Sequenced input: PBMCs or T cells enriched from blood (not recorded which). Receptor source: a woman aged 25-40 years who had recovered from COVID-19.

This sequence joins TRBV7-9 and TRBJ2-7; TRBD2 is a possible D gene (6 bases). CDR1 is SEHNR, CDR2 FQNEAQ, per germline (reference sequence). There are 12 residues in the CDR3. The V end lost 7 bases, the J end lost 6 bases, and 13 bases lay between the germline ends. CDR3 region: CASNNAGSEQYF. The CDR3, as DNA: TGTGCCAGCAACAATGCGGGGAGCGAGCAGTACTTC.

The chain employs TRBV11-2 and TRBJ1-2, with D possibly matching TRBD1 (5 bases). The V and J ends lost 3 bases and 3 bases respectively, with 8 bases between them. This CDR3 has 13 residues. Germline CDR1 and CDR2: SGHAT and FQNNGV. CDR3 DNA sequence: TGTGCCAGCAGCTTGGGGCAGCACTATGGCTACACCTTC. This encodes CASSLGQHYGYTF.

The gene calls are TRBV28 and TRBJ2-5, with 7 bases aligning to TRBD2. With 4 bases clipped from V and 5 bases from J, the junction kept 10 bases outside the gene matches. CDR1 and CDR2 from the germline V gene are MDHEN and SYDVKM. This CDR3 has 15 amino acids. CDR3 nucleotides: TGTGCCAGCAGTTCCGCGGGGGTACCCGGGGAGACCCAGTACTTC. Residues: CASSSAGVPGETQYF.

The chain employs TRBV5-6 and TRBJ1-2; D is ambiguous. The CDR3 spans 14 residues. Trimming left V 4 bases short and J 5 bases short, with 15 bases between. CDR1 is SGHDT and CDR2 is YYEEEE in the germline V gene. The CDR3 region is CASSEEVNRYGYTF. In DNA form, the CDR3 reads TGTGCCAGCAGCGAGGAGGTAAATCGTTATGGCTACACCTTC. Full variable domain (rest looked up from reference TRBV5-6 and TRBJ1-2): DAGVTQSPTHLIKTRGQQVTLRCSPKSGHDTVSWYQQALGQGPQFIFQYYEEEERQRGNFPDRFSGHQFPNYSSELNVNALLLGDSALYLCASSEEVNRYGYTFGSGTRLTVV.

The V call is TRBV5-8, the J call TRBJ2-1; 7 bases are shared with TRBD1. V gave up 0 bases and J gave up 3 bases; unmatched junction bases: 3. This CDR3 region has 15 residues. Germline assignment: CDR1 SGHTS and CDR2 YDEGEE. The CDR3 region is CASSLDRGFYNEQFF. The CDR3 coding sequence is TGTGCCAGCAGCTTGGACAGGGGTTTCTACAATGAGCAGTTCTTC.

The count of this clone is one. The J gene is TRBJ2-7, the V gene TRBV28, with 14 bases aligning to TRBD2. Germline CDR1 reads MDHEN; CDR2 reads SYDVKM. Losses at the gene ends were 3 bases for V and 6 bases for J; bases not matched to a gene: 7. This CDR3 region has 16 residues. The CDR3 region is CASSFGLAGGEREQYF. The CDR3 nucleotides are TGTGCCAGCAGTTTTGGACTAGCGGGAGGTGAACGCGAGCAGTACTTC.